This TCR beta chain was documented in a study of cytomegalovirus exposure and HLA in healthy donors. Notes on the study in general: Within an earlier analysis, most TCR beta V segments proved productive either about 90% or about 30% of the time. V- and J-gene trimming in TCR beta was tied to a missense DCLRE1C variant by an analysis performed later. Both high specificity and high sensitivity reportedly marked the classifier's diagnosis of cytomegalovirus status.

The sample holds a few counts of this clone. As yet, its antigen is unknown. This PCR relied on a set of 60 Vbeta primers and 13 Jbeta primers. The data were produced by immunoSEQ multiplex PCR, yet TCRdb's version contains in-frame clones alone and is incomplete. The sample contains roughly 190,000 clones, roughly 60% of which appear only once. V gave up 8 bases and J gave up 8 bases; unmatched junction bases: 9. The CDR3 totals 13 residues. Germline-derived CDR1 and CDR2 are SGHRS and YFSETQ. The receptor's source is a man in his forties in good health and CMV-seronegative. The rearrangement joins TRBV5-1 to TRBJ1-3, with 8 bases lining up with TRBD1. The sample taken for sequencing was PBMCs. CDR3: CASGQGSGDTIYF. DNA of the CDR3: TGCGCCAGTGGACAGGGTTCTGGTGACACCATATATTTT.